This T cell receptor (beta chain) was captured by sequencing in a study of T cells in Graves' hyperthyroidism and ophthalmopathy. The investigators amplified TCR beta CDR3 regions from RNA transcripts. When the TCR CDR3 underwent first-round RT-PCR, the HTBI primer set was used. TCRdb used MiXCR to reprocess the multiplex PCR reads, holding one entry per CDR3 protein. Found here are 310,000 or so distinct CDR3 sequences, about 15% of them singletons; the top ten hold around 57%. Between the trimmed V and J ends, which lost 4 bases and 3 bases, there was a span of 9 bases. This CDR3 is built from 14 residues. CDR1 is SGHVS, CDR2 FNYEAQ, per germline. This clonotype occurred many times.

The TCR sequence derives from a woman in her sixties or seventies with Graves' ophthalmopathy. The sequenced sample was blood. J is TRBJ2-2 and V is TRBV7-6, with a possible D match to TRBD1 (5 bases). The CDR3 region is CASSSRGHTGELFF. The CDR3 region has the DNA TGTGCCAGCAGCTCAAGGGGTCACACCGGGGAGCTGTTTTTT.